This T cell receptor (beta chain) was retrieved from a study of shared clonotypes between healthy human individuals (TCRdb year 2020). For the study in its entirety: The cohort included three men and a couple of women between 18 and 49 years of age. For each donor, three plates each were used for CD4 naive and CD4 memory, two plates were used for CD8 naive, and one plate was used for CD8 memory. To increase sequencing depth and limit assay-specific biases, TCR repertoire library preparation and sequencing were carried out by different laboratories using diverse techniques. To estimate repertoire size and how much clonotype sharing occurs between individuals, the study deeply sequenced the blood TCR repertoires of about five healthy adults. Leukapheresis yielded between about 0.85 and 10 billion PBMCs per donor. The paper's findings and limits, for the study overall: Naive subsets generally had larger estimated clonotype richness than memory subsets. Compared with non-shared clonotypes, clonotypes shared by all four sorted-subset donors had higher generation probabilities. Because the study included only a small number of donors, the genetic and exposure-history diversity represented was limited. Incomplete sequencing was indicated by rarefaction of sorted-subset datasets, despite the large sequencing depth. Sampling was restricted to blood, and TCR repertoires in tissues likely differ from the TCR repertoires found in blood. Sharing across a few donors was observed for around 5% of naive CD4, about 3.2% of naive CD8, 2% to 2.5% of memory CD4, and about 0.39% of memory CD8 clonotypes. Pairwise subsampling led to the expectation that sequencing depth would affect the degree of clonotype sharing among donors.

Donors were healthy HIV-negative adults with no recently reported acute infections or vaccinations. Every donor was a Caucasian adult living in Nashville, Tennessee, USA. Magnetic negative selection was used to enrich CD4+ T cells, after which naive cells were positively selected on CD45RA and the negative fraction became the memory subset. Blood was collected by leukapheresis, and PBMCs were isolated by Ficoll-Histopaque density gradient centrifugation and then cryopreserved in liquid nitrogen vapor phase. Analytical flow cytometry was used to check the purity and quantity of each magnetically sorted T cell population. Genomic DNA was isolated from each sorted fraction and quantified by UV absorbance on a Nanodrop 2000c. From V the trimming removes 4 bases and from J it removes 2 bases, while the gene matches leave 3 bases of the junction unaccounted for. CDR1 MGHDK and CDR2 SYGVNS are derived from the germline V gene. Measured from the cysteine to the phenylalanine, the CDR3 is 15 residues long. The entry retains the CDR3 DNA only, 45 bases that are in frame from base 1.

About this clone: The clone's antigen remains unknown. No qualities accompany the bases; no much larger clone lies one base away.

Using the deep immunoSEQ assay, multiplex PCR amplified TCR CDR3 regions from genomic DNA. Genomic DNA extracted from each cell subset was distributed evenly over all wells of several immunoSEQ 96-well plates, and each plate served as one replicate. For sorted subsets, each replicate PCR was loaded with roughly 0.2 ug genomic DNA, equivalent to 25,000 to 30,000 T cell genomes. Purified libraries were measured with a Qubit 3.0 fluorometer, size-checked on a Bioanalyzer 2100, and measured again with the KAPA Library Quantification kit. Every immunoSEQ 96-well plate was sequenced on a dedicated single-read 150-cycle Illumina NextSeq 550 flow cell. From the authors' description of their analysis: Because the immunoSEQ output included only junctional sequences and no quality scores, the filtering could not be the same as the filtering used for full-length reads. To assign V/J genes and CDR3, sequences were annotated against IMGT germline references using PyIR, a Python wrapper for IgBLAST v1.9. Reads were removed for weak V/J assignments (E-value above 1e-6), missing CDR3, stop codons, out-of-frame junctions, or ambiguous translated residues. V3J clonotypes were defined as sequences sharing an identical inferred V gene, J gene, and CDR3 amino acid sequence. Percentage overlap between repertoires was calculated by dividing the number of shared unique clonotypes by the size of the smaller repertoire. Repertoire richness was assessed with RTK rarefaction, the Chao1 estimator, and Recon v2.1 estimates of unobserved clonotypes. For all TCRbeta clonotypes obtained by the gDNA method from a few donors, generation probabilities were computed with OLGA. This immuneACCESS table, as held by TCRdb, lists in-frame sequences with V and J called but not all clones. Of the missing ones, under half trace to an unresolved V gene in checked studies; the others have no known cause. V, J and clone size are taken as reported in that table, and D and trimming were inferred from the DNA itself. The sample table lists some 2,000,000 clones, 95% of them with a count of one. 0.1% to 0.15% of the sample goes to the ten largest clones.

Recombination joined TRBV25-1 with TRBJ2-7; TRBD2 lines up with 12 middle nucleotides. The sequence was collected from a man between 18 and 35 years old in good health. Source material: naive CD4+ T cells sorted from blood. According to the study, the label for this sample's cell subset or site signals: CD45RA+ positively selected. The DNA sequence is given as TGTGCCAGCAGTGGATCTAGCGGGGGGGCCTACGAGCAGTACTTC. Its protein product is CASSGSSGGAYEQYF.